This TCR beta chain comes out of a study of shared clonotypes between healthy human individuals. Study background: Each donor contributed plates that comprised three CD4 naive, three CD4 memory, two CD8 naive and one CD8 memory.

Deep was the level used in running the assay. The method was immunoSEQ multiplex PCR; TCRdb's version includes in-frame clones alone and lacks a portion of them. The table lists 2,100,000 or so clones, 95% of them singletons. The germline V gene has CDR1 MDHEN and CDR2 SYDVKM. CDR3 length equals 18 residues. Trimming pared 5 bases from V and 0 bases from J, leaving 20 bases between. The chain joins TRBV28 to TRBJ2-4; either TRBD1 or TRBD2 may supply D (6 bases each). The specimen was naive CD4+ T cells sorted from blood. As for subset: CD45RA+ positively selected. The TCR originated in a man aged 18 to 30 in good health. The CDR3 DNA reads TGTGCCAGCAGTAATTTGGGGCTGGAGGGGGTAGCCAAAAACATTCAGTACTTC. This gives the protein CASSNLGLEGVAKNIQYF.